The rows below give T cell receptor beta chains drawn from one sample of a study of cytomegalovirus exposure and HLA in healthy donors. This table comes from immunoSEQ multiplex PCR, and its TCRdb copy is limited to in-frame clones, with some not included. The table shows about 160,000 clones, with about 75% occurring only once. The sequenced sample consisted of PBMCs. These receptors came from a man younger than 30 in good health and CMV-seropositive. CDR3s include the opening cysteine and the closing phenylalanine or tryptophan. D genes are given only for firm matches. Clone size is stated in some rows and not others, as once, few, many or a class when expanded.

d_gene: TRBD2; v_gene: TRBV30; abundance: -; j_gene: TRBJ2-2; CDR3aa: CACSKGLAGTNTGELFF; CDR3nt: TGTGCCTGTAGCAAAGGACTAGCGGGGACGAACACCGGGGAGCTGTTTTTT
d_gene: -; v_gene: TRBV12-5; abundance: -; j_gene: TRBJ2-5; CDR3aa: CASGFTVGETQYF; CDR3nt: TGTGCTAGTGGTTTCACAGTTGGAGAGACCCAGTACTTC
d_gene: -; v_gene: TRBV11-2; abundance: -; j_gene: TRBJ2-5; CDR3aa: CASSLARGGETQYF; CDR3nt: TGTGCCAGCAGCTTAGCGCGGGGTGGGGAGACCCAGTACTTC
d_gene: -; v_gene: TRBV4-1; abundance: -; j_gene: TRBJ1-5; CDR3aa: CASSEAGNQPQHF; CDR3nt: TGCGCCAGCAGCGAAGCGGGCAATCAGCCCCAGCATTTT
d_gene: -; v_gene: TRBV5-1; abundance: -; j_gene: TRBJ2-1; CDR3aa: CASSLPGLNEQFF; CDR3nt: TGCGCCAGCAGCTTGCCGGGACTCAATGAGCAGTTCTTC
d_gene: -; v_gene: TRBV30; abundance: -; j_gene: TRBJ1-3; CDR3aa: CAWSVQTGYRNTIYF; CDR3nt: TGTGCCTGGAGTGTACAGACGGGGTACAGAAACACCATATATTTT
d_gene: -; v_gene: TRBV11-3; abundance: -; j_gene: TRBJ1-1; CDR3aa: CASSFQGNTEAFF; CDR3nt: TGTGCCAGCAGCTTCCAGGGCAACACTGAAGCTTTCTTT
d_gene: TRBD1; v_gene: TRBV7-9; abundance: few; j_gene: TRBJ1-1; CDR3aa: CASSLNRGVDEAFF; CDR3nt: TGTGCCAGCAGCTTAAACAGGGGAGTGGACGAAGCTTTCTTT
d_gene: TRBD1; v_gene: TRBV5-6; abundance: -; j_gene: TRBJ1-2; CDR3aa: CASSDDRGRDQANYGYTF; CDR3nt: TGTGCCAGCAGCGACGACAGGGGACGAGACCAAGCTAACTATGGCTACACCTTC
d_gene: -; v_gene: TRBV5-6; abundance: -; j_gene: TRBJ1-1; CDR3aa: CASSLGGGTEAFF; CDR3nt: TGTGCCAGCAGCCTAGGGGGGGGCACTGAAGCTTTCTTT
d_gene: -; v_gene: TRBV6-5; abundance: once; j_gene: TRBJ1-6; CDR3aa: CASRPDSDSPLHF; CDR3nt: TGTGCCAGCAGACCGGACAGTGACTCACCCCTCCACTTT
d_gene: -; v_gene: TRBV2; abundance: -; j_gene: TRBJ2-2; CDR3aa: CASSVAGLRTGELFF; CDR3nt: TGTGCCAGCAGTGTCGCAGGACTACGCACCGGGGAGCTGTTTTTT
d_gene: -; v_gene: TRBV2; abundance: few; j_gene: TRBJ2-3; CDR3aa: CASSESPQDTQYF; CDR3nt: TGTGCCAGCAGTGAGAGCCCCCAAGATACGCAGTATTTT
d_gene: -; v_gene: TRBV29-1; abundance: -; j_gene: TRBJ1-1; CDR3aa: CSVAGETEAFF; CDR3nt: TGCAGCGTGGCGGGGGAGACTGAAGCTTTCTTT
d_gene: -; v_gene: TRBV7-9; abundance: -; j_gene: TRBJ1-6; CDR3aa: CASSQEGRLSPLHF; CDR3nt: TGTGCCAGCAGCCAAGAGGGCAGACTTTCACCCCTCCACTTT
d_gene: TRBD2; v_gene: TRBV30; abundance: -; j_gene: TRBJ2-2; CDR3aa: CAWEPGTSGVYTGELFF; CDR3nt: TGTGCCTGGGAACCTGGGACTAGCGGGGTTTACACCGGGGAGCTGTTTTTT
d_gene: TRBD2; v_gene: TRBV11-3; abundance: few; j_gene: TRBJ2-3; CDR3aa: CASSLRRGGPTDTQYF; CDR3nt: TGTGCCAGCAGCTTAAGACGGGGGGGCCCCACAGATACGCAGTATTTT
d_gene: -; v_gene: TRBV5-1; abundance: few; j_gene: TRBJ1-2; CDR3aa: CASRRSVEGGYTF; CDR3nt: TGCGCCAGCAGAAGGTCGGTCGAGGGTGGCTACACCTTC
d_gene: -; v_gene: TRBV7-2; abundance: few; j_gene: TRBJ1-4; CDR3aa: CASSLGHLNEKLFF; CDR3nt: TGTGCCAGCAGCTTAGGACACCTTAATGAAAAACTGTTTTTT
d_gene: TRBD1; v_gene: TRBV7-9; abundance: -; j_gene: TRBJ2-2; CDR3aa: CASSSPGTGANTGELFF; CDR3nt: TGTGCCAGCAGCTCCCCGGGGACAGGGGCGAACACCGGGGAGCTGTTTTTT
d_gene: -; v_gene: TRBV2; abundance: -; j_gene: TRBJ2-3; CDR3aa: CANQRLAGTDTQYF; CDR3nt: TGTGCCAACCAAAGGCTGGCGGGCACAGATACGCAGTATTTT
d_gene: -; v_gene: TRBV25-1; abundance: once; j_gene: TRBJ2-3; CDR3aa: CASSAPYGLSTDTQYF; CDR3nt: TGTGCCAGCAGTGCCCCATATGGCCTCAGCACAGATACGCAGTATTTT
d_gene: -; v_gene: TRBV7-2; abundance: -; j_gene: TRBJ2-5; CDR3aa: CASSLQGTQETQYF; CDR3nt: TGTGCCAGCAGCTTACAGGGGACACAAGAGACCCAGTACTTC
d_gene: -; v_gene: TRBV7-9; abundance: -; j_gene: TRBJ1-2; CDR3aa: CASSSPPIIDILGDYGYTF; CDR3nt: TGTGCCAGCAGCTCGCCCCCTATAATCGACATCCTAGGGGACTATGGCTACACCTTC
d_gene: -; v_gene: TRBV30; abundance: once; j_gene: TRBJ1-4; CDR3aa: CAWRLAGVEKLFF; CDR3nt: TGTGCCTGGCGCTTGGCAGGGGTTGAAAAACTGTTTTTT
d_gene: TRBD1; v_gene: TRBV28; abundance: few; j_gene: TRBJ2-6; CDR3aa: CASTLRTGARSGANVLTF; CDR3nt: TGTGCCAGCACCCTAAGGACAGGGGCTAGATCTGGGGCCAACGTCCTGACTTTC
d_gene: -; v_gene: TRBV5-6; abundance: -; j_gene: TRBJ1-1; CDR3aa: CASSSGVGGGAFF; CDR3nt: TGTGCCAGCAGCTCCGGGGTCGGCGGGGGAGCTTTCTTT
d_gene: -; v_gene: TRBV6-5; abundance: -; j_gene: TRBJ2-5; CDR3aa: CASTEAQQETQYF; CDR3nt: TGTGCCAGCACTGAGGCGCAGCAAGAGACCCAGTACTTC
d_gene: TRBD1; v_gene: TRBV27; abundance: once; j_gene: TRBJ1-1; CDR3aa: CASTPWTGSTEAFF; CDR3nt: TGTGCCAGCACTCCCTGGACAGGGAGCACTGAAGCTTTCTTT
d_gene: -; v_gene: TRBV11-1; abundance: -; j_gene: TRBJ2-5; CDR3aa: CASSSYTSNQETQYF; CDR3nt: TGTGCCAGCAGCTCTTACACTAGCAACCAAGAGACCCAGTACTTC
d_gene: TRBD2; v_gene: TRBV9; abundance: -; j_gene: TRBJ2-4; CDR3aa: CASSARSAGDIQYF; CDR3nt: TGTGCCAGCAGCGCTCGGAGTGCGGGAGACATTCAGTACTTC
d_gene: -; v_gene: TRBV11-3; abundance: -; j_gene: TRBJ2-1; CDR3aa: CASSLRADEQFF; CDR3nt: TGTGCCAGCAGCTTACGTGCGGATGAGCAGTTCTTC
d_gene: TRBD1; v_gene: TRBV7-9; abundance: few; j_gene: TRBJ1-2; CDR3aa: CASSGGTGGGYGYTF; CDR3nt: TGTGCCAGCAGCGGAGGGACAGGAGGGGGGTATGGCTACACCTTC
d_gene: -; v_gene: TRBV2; abundance: once; j_gene: TRBJ1-1; CDR3aa: CASSEGGVGGTEAFF; CDR3nt: TGTGCCAGCAGTGAAGGGGGAGTAGGCGGCACTGAAGCTTTCTTT
d_gene: TRBD1; v_gene: TRBV5-1; abundance: -; j_gene: TRBJ1-6; CDR3aa: CASSFDETGGANPLHF; CDR3nt: TGCGCCAGCAGCTTCGACGAGACAGGGGGCGCCAATCCCCTCCACTTT
d_gene: TRBD1; v_gene: TRBV2; abundance: few; j_gene: TRBJ1-5; CDR3aa: CASSEGRDRINQPQHF; CDR3nt: TGTGCCAGCAGTGAAGGACGGGACAGGATTAATCAGCCCCAGCATTTT